The 25 T cell receptor beta chains below come from one sample, sequenced in a study of control samples from healthy donors and cancer patients. Clones were sequenced by immunoSEQ multiplex PCR, and TCRdb holds only the in-frame ones, with some missing. Among 95,000 to 130,000 clones, approximately 90% were seen once, and the ten largest hold around 1.1%. Sequencing was done on a sample of PBMCs. Receptors originate from a woman aged 50 to 65 with colorectal cancer.

This clone was counted a single time. The CDR3 bases are TGCGCCAGCAGCCAAGTTGATCTGGTGGTTACAGATACGCAGTATTTT. Translation gives CASSQVDLVVTDTQYF. The genes are TRBV4-1 and TRBJ2-3; D not certain. This CDR3 is built from 16 residues. From germline, CDR1 is MGHRA and CDR2 YSYEKL. The ends were cut back, 1 base at V and 3 bases at J, with 14 bases in the middle.

The chain combines TRBV3-1 (or the pseudogene TRBV3-2) with TRBJ2-7; D is unresolved. Germline CDR1 LGHDT, CDR2 YNNKEL (reference sequence). The CDR3 runs 12 residues. V lost 1 base and J lost 4, with 5 bases in between. CDR3 in amino acids: CASSQVGYEQYF. In DNA, the CDR3 is TGTGCCAGCAGCCAAGTGGGGTACGAGCAGTACTTC.

This chain connects TRBV6-5 to TRBJ1-5; 7 bases map to TRBD1. The CDR3 spans 14 residues. V lost 6 bases to trimming and J lost 5 bases; unmatched junction nucleotides: 7. CDR1 and CDR2 from the germline V gene are MNHEY and SVGAGI. CDR3 protein: CASRVQGTHQPQHF. As DNA, the CDR3 is TGTGCCAGCAGAGTACAGGGGACCCATCAGCCCCAGCATTTT.

This chain uses TRBV7-8 with TRBJ1-3; TRBD1 might be the D (6 bases). In germline, CDR1 is SGHVS, CDR2 FQNEAQ. V gave up 3 bases and J gave up 3 bases, with 15 bases separating them. This CDR3 spans 16 amino acids. The CDR3 sequence is CASSFLGRGIGNTIYF. In DNA form, the CDR3 reads TGTGCCAGCAGCTTCCTCGGTAGGGGGATTGGAAACACCATATATTTT. The entire variable domain, with the rest obtained from reference TRBV7-8 and TRBJ1-3, is as follows: GAGVSQSPRYKVAKRGQDVALRCDPISGHVSLFWYQQALGQGPEFLTYFQNEAQLDKSGLPSDRFFAERPEGSVSTLKIQRTQQEDSAVYLCASSFLGRGIGNTIYFGEGSWLTVV.

This clone was observed a single time. The chain has TRBV11-2 and TRBJ1-1, with D possibly being TRBD1 (6 bases). The V end lost 3 bases, the J end lost 5 bases, and 16 bases lay between the germline ends. The CDR3 runs to 15 residues. Germline V lookup: CDR1 SGHAT, CDR2 FQNNGV. CDR3 nucleotide sequence: TGTGCCAGCAGCTTGTTTACAGGGTTAGGGACTGAAGCTTTCTTT. Its protein is CASSLFTGLGTEAFF.

This chain joins TRBV6-5 and TRBJ2-5; 7 bases align to TRBD2. V dropped 7 bases and J dropped 9; count of bases not matched to a gene: 11. The CDR3 is 13 residues long. Germline values: CDR1 MNHEY, CDR2 SVGAGI. The CDR3 here is CASKEGGRGSQYF. The DNA of the CDR3 is TGTGCCAGCAAAGAGGGCGGGAGAGGGTCCCAGTACTTC.

The chain carries TRBV27 and TRBJ1-2; D might be TRBD1 (5 bases). The CDR3 spans 14 residues. Deletions cut 8 bases from V and 3 bases from J, with 16 bases between. The germline V gene encodes CDR1 MNHEY and CDR2 SMNVEV (reference sequence). The DNA of the CDR3 is TGTGCCAGCGCTCCGGGGCGAGGTTACTATGGCTACACCTTC. Residues: CASAPGRGYYGYTF.

The rearrangement uses TRBV3-1 (or the pseudogene TRBV3-2) and TRBJ1-2, with D possibly TRBD1 on 6 matching bases. Trimming cost V 6 bases and J 4 bases, with 15 bases left between them. The CDR3 sequence is 14 residues long. The V gene's germline CDR1 is LGHDT and CDR2 YNNKEL (reference sequence). In nucleotides, the CDR3 is TGTGCCAGCAGTCAGGGGCTTCGCGGCTATGGCTACACCTTC. Encoded protein: CASSQGLRGYGYTF.

The rearrangement links TRBV6-5 to TRBJ2-4, with TRBD2 matching over 8 bases. Looked up from germline, CDR1 is MNHEY and CDR2 is SVGAGI. The CDR3 loop spans 14 amino acids. Trimming at V came to 6 bases and at J to 12 bases, leaving 13 bases not matched to a gene. CDR3 residues: CASSRESLAGPQYF. The CDR3 DNA sequence: TGTGCCAGCAGCAGGGAGTCGCTAGCGGGCCCTCAGTACTTC.

The V call is TRBV25-1, the J call TRBJ2-1; D gene unclear. The CDR3 covers 15 residues. V was clipped by 2 bases and J by 5 bases, with 13 bases between them. Germline CDR1 MGHDK, CDR2 SYGVNS. CDR3 region: CASSEQLDPDNEQFF. The CDR3 DNA reads TGTGCCAGCAGTGAACAGTTGGACCCTGACAATGAGCAGTTCTTC.

The chain recombines TRBV9 with TRBJ2-5; unclear D gene. The germline V gene encodes CDR1 SGDLS and CDR2 YYNGEE. This CDR3 is 14 amino acids long. The V gene lost 0 bases and the J gene lost 5 bases, with 11 bases spanning the gap. The CDR3 protein is CASSVGNYGETQYF. DNA of the CDR3: TGTGCCAGCAGCGTAGGGAACTATGGGGAGACCCAGTACTTC.

This chain joins TRBV11-2 and TRBJ2-7, with D perhaps TRBD2 (5 bases). The CDR3 spans 12 residues. The V and J ends lost 7 bases and 4 bases respectively, with 11 bases between them. Germline CDR1 and CDR2: SGHAT and FQNNGV. In DNA form, the CDR3 reads TGTGCCAGCAACGGACCGGGATACGAGCAGTACTTC. It translates to CASNGPGYEQYF.

The chain combines TRBV19 with TRBJ2-1, with a weak D call TRBD1 (6 bases). Trimming cost V 2 bases and J 9 bases, with 17 bases left between them. Germline V lookup: CDR1 LNHDA, CDR2 SQIVND (reference sequence). The CDR3 totals 15 residues. The CDR3 reads CASSISLTGSAEQFF. Written as DNA, the CDR3 is TGTGCCAGTAGTATATCTCTAACAGGGTCGGCTGAGCAGTTCTTC.

The chain employs TRBV19 and TRBJ2-7, with unresolved D. Germline V CDR1 and CDR2: LNHDA, SQIVND (reference sequence). The CDR3 totals 16 residues. The ends were cut back, 5 bases at V and 6 bases at J, with 23 bases in the middle. The CDR3 region has the DNA TGTGCCAGTAGTCCCCGTCAGGCTGACCCTTGGCGCGAGCAGTACTTC. This encodes CASSPRQADPWREQYF.

The CDR3 here is CASSYQESTDTQYF. CDR3 nucleotide sequence: TGTGCCAGCAGTTATCAGGAAAGCACAGATACGCAGTATTTT. The rearrangement joins TRBV6-5 to TRBJ2-3; unclear D gene. This CDR3 contains 14 residues. Trimming cost V 3 bases and J 0 bases, with 7 bases left between them. The germline gives CDR1 MNHEY, CDR2 SVGAGI.

The rearrangement joins TRBV15 to TRBJ2-7, with D perhaps TRBD1 (5 bases). Germline CDR1 LNHNV, CDR2 YYDKDF (reference sequence). V dropped 0 bases and J dropped 1 base, with 16 bases sitting between them. The CDR3 contains 17 residues. Here the CDR3 DNA reads TGTGCCACCAGCAGAGACCCAAGGGGAAATTCATCCTACGAGCAGTACTTC. Residues: CATSRDPRGNSSYEQYF.

This clone was detected a few times. The chain uses TRBV27 and TRBJ2-3; TRBD1 might be the D (5 bases). Germline CDR1 MNHEY, CDR2 SMNVEV (reference sequence). The CDR3 sequence is 15 residues long. V lost 6 bases and J 4 bases, leaving 17 bases between the germline ends. The CDR3 sequence: CASSKDTMGPDTQYF. CDR3 in DNA: TGTGCCAGCAGCAAGGACACTATGGGGCCAGATACGCAGTATTTT.

The rearrangement joins TRBV24-1 to TRBJ2-5, with D unresolved. The CDR3 spans 13 residues. Looked up from germline, CDR1 is KGHDR and CDR2 is SFDVKD. V lost 5 bases to trimming and J lost 5 bases, with 11 bases between them. The CDR3 loop is CATSVGRHETQYF. CDR3 DNA: TGTGCCACCAGTGTAGGGCGCCACGAGACCCAGTACTTC.

The chain is built from TRBV7-3 and TRBJ1-1; 10 bases agree with TRBD1. There are 14 residues in the CDR3. Germline V gene lookup returns CDR1 SGHTA and CDR2 FQGTGA. The V and J ends lost 1 base and 4 bases, in that order; junction bases with no gene match: 0. The DNA of the CDR3 is TGTGCCAGCAGCTTAAGGGACAGGGGCACTGAAGCTTTCTTT. Amino acids: CASSLRDRGTEAFF.

The chain recombines TRBV5-4 with TRBJ2-7; D is uncertain. With 0 bases removed from V and 0 bases from J, the gap between germline ends came to 10 bases. The CDR3 contains 15 residues. Germline assignment: CDR1 SGHNT and CDR2 YYREEE (reference sequence). In DNA, the CDR3 is TGTGCCAGCAGCTTGGGTCAGGATATCTCCTACGAGCAGTACTTC. Protein product: CASSLGQDISYEQYF.

This CDR3 reads CASRRQGNYGYTF. The CDR3 DNA follows: TGTGCCAGCAGGCGACAGGGGAACTATGGCTACACCTTC. The V gene is TRBV12-3 or TRBV12-4, the J gene TRBJ1-2; TRBD1 aligns across 8 bases. The CDR3 is made up of 13 amino acids. V was clipped by 6 bases and J by 2 bases; unmatched bases: 2.

Turning to this clone: The junction departs from germline at one end; a sequencing error may be responsible. The chain uses TRBV5-5 and TRBJ2-7, with D possibly called TRBD1 or TRBD2 (6 bases each). This CDR3 contains 14 residues. Germline values: CDR1 SGHKS, CDR2 YYEKEE (reference sequence). The CDR3 DNA sequence: TGTGCCGGCAGCCAGGATCCGGGGGCGTGGGAGCAGTACTTC. As protein: CAGSQDPGAWEQYF.

V is TRBV5-4 and J is TRBJ2-2, with D unresolved. The length of the CDR3 is 16 residues. Germline CDR1 SGHNT, CDR2 YYREEE (reference sequence). V was pared by 0 bases and J by 0 bases, with 9 bases between. The CDR3 protein is CASSLGARTNTGELFF. DNA of the CDR3: TGTGCCAGCAGCTTGGGGGCAAGAACGAACACCGGGGAGCTGTTTTTT.

The chain has TRBV2 and TRBJ1-5; maybe TRBD1 (6 bases). Germline CDR1 is SNHLY and CDR2 is FYNNEI. The CDR3 totals 13 residues. V shed 2 bases and J shed 6 bases, with 8 bases lying between them. CDR3 protein: CASSEQGIQPQHF. In DNA, the CDR3 is TGTGCCAGCAGTGAACAGGGGATTCAGCCCCAGCATTTT.

The chain recombines TRBV29-1 with TRBJ1-2, with D maybe TRBD1 (5 bases). Germline assignment: CDR1 SQVTM and CDR2 ANQGSEA. The CDR3 consists of 12 residues. The V gene lost 7 bases and the J gene lost 8 bases, with 17 bases spanning the gap. This CDR3 is CSGGGEAGGYTF. Here the CDR3 DNA reads TGCAGCGGTGGGGGGGAGGCGGGGGGCTACACCTTC.